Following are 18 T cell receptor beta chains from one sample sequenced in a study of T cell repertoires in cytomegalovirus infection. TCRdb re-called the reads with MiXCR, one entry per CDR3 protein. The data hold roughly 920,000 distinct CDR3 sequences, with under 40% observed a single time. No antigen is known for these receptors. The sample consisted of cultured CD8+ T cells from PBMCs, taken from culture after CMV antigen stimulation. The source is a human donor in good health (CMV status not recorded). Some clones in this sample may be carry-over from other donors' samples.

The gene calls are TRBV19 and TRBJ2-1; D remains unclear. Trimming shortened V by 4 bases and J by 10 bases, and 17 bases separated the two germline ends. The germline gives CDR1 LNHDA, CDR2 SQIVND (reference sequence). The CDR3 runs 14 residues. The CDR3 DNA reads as TGTGCCAGTAGTACACGGATCGAGGTAGGAGAGCAGTTCTTC. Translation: CASSTRIEVGEQFF.

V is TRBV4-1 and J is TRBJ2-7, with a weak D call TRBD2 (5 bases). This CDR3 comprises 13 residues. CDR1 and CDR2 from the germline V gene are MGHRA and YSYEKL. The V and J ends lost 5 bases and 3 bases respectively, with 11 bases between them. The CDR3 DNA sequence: TGCGCCAGCAGCAGGGAGACCGTCTACGAGCAGTACTTC. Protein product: CASSRETVYEQYF.

CDR3 amino acids: CASSLDLAGYTF. The CDR3 nucleotides are TGTGCCAGCAGCTTAGACCTGGCTGGCTACACCTTC. The rearrangement uses TRBV7-6 and TRBJ1-2; D uncertain. Germline V gene data show CDR1 as SGHVS and CDR2 as FNYEAQ. The V end lost 1 base, the J end lost 7 bases, and 7 bases lay between the germline ends. This CDR3 region has 12 residues.

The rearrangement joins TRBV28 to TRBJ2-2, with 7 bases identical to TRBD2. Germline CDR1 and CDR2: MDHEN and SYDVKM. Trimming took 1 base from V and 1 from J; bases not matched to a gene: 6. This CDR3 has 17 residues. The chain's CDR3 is CASSLSTSVVNTGELFF. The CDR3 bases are TGTGCCAGCAGTTTATCTACTAGCGTCGTGAACACCGGGGAGCTGTTTTTT.

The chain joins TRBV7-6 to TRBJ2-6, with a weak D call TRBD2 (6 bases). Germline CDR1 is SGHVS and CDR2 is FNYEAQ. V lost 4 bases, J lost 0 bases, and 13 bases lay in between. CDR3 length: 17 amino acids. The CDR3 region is CASSSGGGASGANVLTF. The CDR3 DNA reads TGTGCCAGCAGCTCAGGTGGCGGGGCCTCTGGGGCCAACGTCCTGACTTTC.

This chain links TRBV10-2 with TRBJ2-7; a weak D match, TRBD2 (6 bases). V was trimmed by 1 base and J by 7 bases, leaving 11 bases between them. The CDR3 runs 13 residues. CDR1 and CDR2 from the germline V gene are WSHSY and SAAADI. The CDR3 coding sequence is TGCGCCAGCAGTGAGTTCGGGGCGGGGGAGCAGTACGTC. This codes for CASSEFGAGEQYV.

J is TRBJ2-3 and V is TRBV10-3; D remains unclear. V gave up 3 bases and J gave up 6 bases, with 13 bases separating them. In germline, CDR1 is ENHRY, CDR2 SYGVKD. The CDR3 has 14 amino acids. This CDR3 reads CAISDPNHGDTQYF. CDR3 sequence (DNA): TGTGCCATCAGTGACCCCAATCACGGGGATACGCAGTATTTT.

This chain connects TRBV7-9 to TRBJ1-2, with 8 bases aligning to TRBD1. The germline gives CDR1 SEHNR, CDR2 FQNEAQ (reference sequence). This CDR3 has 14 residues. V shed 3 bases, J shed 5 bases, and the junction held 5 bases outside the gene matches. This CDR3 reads CASSLAGGMYGYTF. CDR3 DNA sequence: TGTGCCAGCAGCTTGGCAGGGGGCATGTATGGCTACACCTTC.

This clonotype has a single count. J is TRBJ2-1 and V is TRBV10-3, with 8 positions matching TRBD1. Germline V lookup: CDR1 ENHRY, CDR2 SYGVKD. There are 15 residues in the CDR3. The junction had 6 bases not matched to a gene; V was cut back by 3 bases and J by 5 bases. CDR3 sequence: CAISDIRGLDNEQFF. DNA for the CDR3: TGTGCCATCAGTGACATCAGGGGGCTTGACAATGAGCAGTTCTTC.

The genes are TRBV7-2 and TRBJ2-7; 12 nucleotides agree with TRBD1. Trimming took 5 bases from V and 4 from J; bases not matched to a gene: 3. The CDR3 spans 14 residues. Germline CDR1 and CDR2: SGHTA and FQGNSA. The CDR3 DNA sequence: TGTGCCAGCAGCGAGGGACAGGGGGCTTACGAGCAGTACTTC. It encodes CASSEGQGAYEQYF.

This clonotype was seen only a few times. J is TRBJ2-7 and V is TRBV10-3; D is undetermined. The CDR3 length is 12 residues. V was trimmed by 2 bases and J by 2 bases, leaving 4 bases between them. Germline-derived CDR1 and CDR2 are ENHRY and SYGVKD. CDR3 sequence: CAISEATYEQYF. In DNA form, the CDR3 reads TGTGCCATCAGTGAGGCGACCTACGAGCAGTACTTC.

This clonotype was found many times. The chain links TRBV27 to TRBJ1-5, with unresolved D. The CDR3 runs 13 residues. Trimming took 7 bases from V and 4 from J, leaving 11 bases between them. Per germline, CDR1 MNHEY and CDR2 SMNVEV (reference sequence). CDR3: CASTPGGNQPQHF. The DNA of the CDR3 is TGTGCCAGCACCCCGGGAGGTAATCAGCCCCAGCATTTT.

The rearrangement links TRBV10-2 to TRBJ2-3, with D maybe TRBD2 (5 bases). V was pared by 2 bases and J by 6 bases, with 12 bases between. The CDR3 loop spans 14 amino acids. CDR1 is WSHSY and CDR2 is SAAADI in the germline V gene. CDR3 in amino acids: CASSEGLAWDTQYF. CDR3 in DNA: TGCGCCAGCAGTGAGGGACTCGCCTGGGATACGCAGTATTTT.

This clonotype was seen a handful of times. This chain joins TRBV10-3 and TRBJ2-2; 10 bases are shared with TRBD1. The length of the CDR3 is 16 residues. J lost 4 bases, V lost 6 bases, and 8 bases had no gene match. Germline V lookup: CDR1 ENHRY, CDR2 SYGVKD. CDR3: CAIRSTGGMSTGELFF. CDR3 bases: TGTGCCATCAGATCGACAGGGGGCATGAGCACCGGGGAGCTGTTTTTT.

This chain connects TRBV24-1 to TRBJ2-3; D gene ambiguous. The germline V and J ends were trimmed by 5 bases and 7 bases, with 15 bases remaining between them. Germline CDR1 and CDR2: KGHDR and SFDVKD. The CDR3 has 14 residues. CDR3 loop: CATSVSGRPNTQYF. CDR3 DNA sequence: TGTGCCACCAGTGTGTCGGGCAGGCCGAATACGCAGTATTTT.

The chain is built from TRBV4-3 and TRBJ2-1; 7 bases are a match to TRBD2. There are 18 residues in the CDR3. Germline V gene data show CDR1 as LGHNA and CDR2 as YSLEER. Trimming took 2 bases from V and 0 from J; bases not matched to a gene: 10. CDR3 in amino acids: CASSQNSWGGDSYNEQFF. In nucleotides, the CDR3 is TGCGCCAGCAGCCAAAATTCGTGGGGGGGAGACTCCTACAATGAGCAGTTCTTC.

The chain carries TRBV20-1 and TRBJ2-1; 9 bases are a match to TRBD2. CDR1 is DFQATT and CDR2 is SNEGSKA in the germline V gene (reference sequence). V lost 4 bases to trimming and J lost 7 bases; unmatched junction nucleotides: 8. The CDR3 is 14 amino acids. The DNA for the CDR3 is TGCAGTGCTACCCTAGCGGGGCCGGGGAATGAGCAGTTCTTC. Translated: CSATLAGPGNEQFF.

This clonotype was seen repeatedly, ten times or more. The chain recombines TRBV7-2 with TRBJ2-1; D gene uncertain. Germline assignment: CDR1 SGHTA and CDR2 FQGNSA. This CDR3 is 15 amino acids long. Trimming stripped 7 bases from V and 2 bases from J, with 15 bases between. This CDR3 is CASIKGQRPYNEQFF. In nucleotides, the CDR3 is TGTGCCAGCATCAAAGGCCAGCGTCCCTACAATGAGCAGTTCTTC.